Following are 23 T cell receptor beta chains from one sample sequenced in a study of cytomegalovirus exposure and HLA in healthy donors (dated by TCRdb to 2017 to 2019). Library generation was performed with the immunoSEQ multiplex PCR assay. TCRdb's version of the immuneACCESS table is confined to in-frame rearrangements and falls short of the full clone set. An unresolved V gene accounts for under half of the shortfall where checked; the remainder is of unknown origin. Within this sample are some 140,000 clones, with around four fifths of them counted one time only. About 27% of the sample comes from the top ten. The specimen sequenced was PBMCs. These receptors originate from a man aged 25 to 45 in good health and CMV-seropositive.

The CDR3 loop is CASSLGTRGNEKLFF. CDR3 nucleotide sequence: TGTGCCAGCAGCCTGGGGACAAGGGGGAATGAAAAACTGTTTTTT. The V call is TRBV6-5, the J call TRBJ1-4; D perhaps matches TRBD1 (6 bases). V shed 6 bases and J shed 5 bases, with 16 bases lying between them. The CDR3 is 15 amino acids. Per germline, CDR1 MNHEY and CDR2 SVGAGI.

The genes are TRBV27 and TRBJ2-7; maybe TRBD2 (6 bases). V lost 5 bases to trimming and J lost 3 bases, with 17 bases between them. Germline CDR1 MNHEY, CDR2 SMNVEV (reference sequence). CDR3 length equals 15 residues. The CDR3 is CASSTSAGPIYEQYF. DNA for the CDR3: TGTGCCAGCAGTACTTCAGCGGGCCCTATCTACGAGCAGTACTTC.

This CDR3 is CASSVQGVTSEAFF. The CDR3 nucleotides read TGTGCCAGTAGTGTGCAGGGGGTGACAAGTGAAGCTTTCTTT. This chain uses TRBV19 with TRBJ1-1, with 7 bases fitting TRBD1. The CDR3 runs 14 residues. V was pared by 5 bases and J by 7 bases, with 10 bases of the junction left unmatched. Germline-derived CDR1 and CDR2 are LNHDA and SQIVND (reference sequence).

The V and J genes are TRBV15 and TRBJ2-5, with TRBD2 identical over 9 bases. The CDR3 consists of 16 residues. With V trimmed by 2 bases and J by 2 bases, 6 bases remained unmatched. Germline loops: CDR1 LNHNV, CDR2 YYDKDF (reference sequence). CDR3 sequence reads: CATSRPLAGAQETQYF. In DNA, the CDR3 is TGTGCCACCAGCAGACCGTTAGCGGGGGCTCAAGAGACCCAGTACTTC.

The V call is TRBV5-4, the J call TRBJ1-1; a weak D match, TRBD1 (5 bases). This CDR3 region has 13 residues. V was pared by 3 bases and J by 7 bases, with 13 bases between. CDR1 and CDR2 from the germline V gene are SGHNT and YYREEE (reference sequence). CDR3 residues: CASSSQGSVEAFF. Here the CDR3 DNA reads TGTGCCAGCAGCTCCCAGGGTTCGGTTGAAGCTTTCTTT.

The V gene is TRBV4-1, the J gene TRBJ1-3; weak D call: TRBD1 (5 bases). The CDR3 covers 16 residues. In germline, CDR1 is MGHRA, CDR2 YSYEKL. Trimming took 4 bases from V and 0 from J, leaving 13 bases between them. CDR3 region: CASSPPGTISGNTIYF. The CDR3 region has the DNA TGCGCCAGCAGCCCCCCGGGGACTATCTCTGGAAACACCATATATTTT.

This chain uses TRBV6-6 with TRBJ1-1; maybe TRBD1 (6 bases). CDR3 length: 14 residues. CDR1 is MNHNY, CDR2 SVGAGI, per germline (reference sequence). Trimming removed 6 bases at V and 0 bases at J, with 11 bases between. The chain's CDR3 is CASREQGVNTEAFF. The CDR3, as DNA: TGTGCCAGCAGAGAACAGGGAGTGAACACTGAAGCTTTCTTT.

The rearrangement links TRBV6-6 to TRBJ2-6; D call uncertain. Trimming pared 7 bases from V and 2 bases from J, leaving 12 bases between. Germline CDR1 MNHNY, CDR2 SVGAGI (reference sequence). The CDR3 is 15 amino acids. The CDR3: CASIPSTPGANVLTF. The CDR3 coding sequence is TGTGCCAGCATCCCTTCGACACCTGGGGCCAACGTCCTGACTTTC.

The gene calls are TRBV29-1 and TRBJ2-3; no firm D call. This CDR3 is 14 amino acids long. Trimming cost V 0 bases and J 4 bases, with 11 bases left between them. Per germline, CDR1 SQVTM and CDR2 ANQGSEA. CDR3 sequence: CSVEDQVVADTQYF. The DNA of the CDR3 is TGCAGCGTTGAAGATCAGGTTGTCGCAGATACGCAGTATTTT.

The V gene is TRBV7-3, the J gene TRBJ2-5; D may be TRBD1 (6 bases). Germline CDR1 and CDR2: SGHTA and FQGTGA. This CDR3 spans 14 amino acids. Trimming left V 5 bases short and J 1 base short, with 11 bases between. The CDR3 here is CASSLQGLQETQYF. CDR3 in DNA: TGTGCCAGCAGCCTACAGGGCCTCCAAGAGACCCAGTACTTC.

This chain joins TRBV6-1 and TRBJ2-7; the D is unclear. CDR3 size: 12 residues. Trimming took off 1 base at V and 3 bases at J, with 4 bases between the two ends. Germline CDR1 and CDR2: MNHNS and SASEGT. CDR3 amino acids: CASSEGLYEQYF. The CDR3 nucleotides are TGTGCCAGCAGTGAAGGTCTCTACGAGCAGTACTTC.

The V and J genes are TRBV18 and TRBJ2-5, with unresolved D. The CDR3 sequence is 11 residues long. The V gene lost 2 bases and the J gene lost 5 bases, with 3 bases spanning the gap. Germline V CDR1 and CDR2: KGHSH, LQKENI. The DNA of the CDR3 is TGTGCCAGCTCACCAGAGGAGACCCAGTACTTC. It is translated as CASSPEETQYF.

Written as DNA, the CDR3 is TGCGCCAGCAGCTTGGATCCACAGGGGAGAGAGCAGTACTTC. Its translation is CASSLDPQGREQYF. This rearrangement joins TRBV5-1 to TRBJ2-7, with TRBD1 identical over 7 bases. The V gene end was trimmed by 0 bases and the J gene end by 7 bases; junction bases not matched to a gene: 7. Germline-derived CDR1 and CDR2 are SGHRS and YFSETQ. The CDR3 spans 14 residues. Drawing the rest from reference TRBV5-1 and TRBJ2-7, the complete variable domain is KAGVTQTPRYLIKTRGQQVTLSCSPISGHRSVSWYQQTPGQGLQFLFEYFSETQRNKGNFPGRFSGRQFSNSRSEMNVSTLELGDSALYLCASSLDPQGREQYFGPGTRLTVT.

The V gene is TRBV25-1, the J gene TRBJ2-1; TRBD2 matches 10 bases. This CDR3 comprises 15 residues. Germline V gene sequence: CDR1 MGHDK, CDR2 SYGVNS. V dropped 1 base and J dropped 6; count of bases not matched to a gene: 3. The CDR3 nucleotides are TGTGCCAGCAGTGAATTAAGCGGGAGGGGCAATGAGCAGTTCTTC. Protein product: CASSELSGRGNEQFF.

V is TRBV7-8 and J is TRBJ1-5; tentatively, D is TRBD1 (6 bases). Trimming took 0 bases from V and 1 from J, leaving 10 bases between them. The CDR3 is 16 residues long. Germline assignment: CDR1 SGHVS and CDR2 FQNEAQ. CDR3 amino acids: CASSLAGGPSNQPQHF. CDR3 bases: TGTGCCAGCAGCTTAGCCGGGGGGCCAAGCAATCAGCCCCAGCATTTT.

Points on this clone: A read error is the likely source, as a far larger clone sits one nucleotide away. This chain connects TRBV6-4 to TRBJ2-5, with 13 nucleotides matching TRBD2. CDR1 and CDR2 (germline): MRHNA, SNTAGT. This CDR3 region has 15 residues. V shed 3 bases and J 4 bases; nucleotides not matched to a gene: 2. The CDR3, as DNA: TGTGCCAGCAGTGAAACTAGCGGGGGGGCAGAGACCCAGTACTTC. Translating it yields CASSETSGGAETQYF.

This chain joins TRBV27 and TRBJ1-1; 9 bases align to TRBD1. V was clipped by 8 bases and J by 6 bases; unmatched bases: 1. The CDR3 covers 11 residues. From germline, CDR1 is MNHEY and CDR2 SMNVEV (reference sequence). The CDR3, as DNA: TGTGCCAGCGGGGACAGGGCTGAAGCTTTCTTT. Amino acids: CASGDRAEAFF.

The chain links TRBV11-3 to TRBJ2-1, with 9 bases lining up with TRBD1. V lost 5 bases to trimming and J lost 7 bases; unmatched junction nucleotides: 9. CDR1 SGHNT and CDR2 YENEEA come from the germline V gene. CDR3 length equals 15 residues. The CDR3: CASSTPTGTGNEQFF. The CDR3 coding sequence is TGTGCCAGCAGCACCCCAACCGGGACAGGGAATGAGCAGTTCTTC.

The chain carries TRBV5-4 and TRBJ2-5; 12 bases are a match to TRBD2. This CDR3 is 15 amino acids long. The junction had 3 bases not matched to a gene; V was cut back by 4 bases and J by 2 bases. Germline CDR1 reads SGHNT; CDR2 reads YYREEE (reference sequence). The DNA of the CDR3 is TGTGCCAGCAGCCTCGGACTAGCGGGGCAAGAGACCCAGTACTTC. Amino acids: CASSLGLAGQETQYF.

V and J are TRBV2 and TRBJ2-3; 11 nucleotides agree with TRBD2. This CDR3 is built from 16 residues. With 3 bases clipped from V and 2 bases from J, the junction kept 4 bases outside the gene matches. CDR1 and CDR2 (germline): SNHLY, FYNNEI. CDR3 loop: CASSDGTSGYTDTQYF. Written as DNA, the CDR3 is TGTGCCAGCAGTGATGGGACTAGCGGATACACAGATACGCAGTATTTT. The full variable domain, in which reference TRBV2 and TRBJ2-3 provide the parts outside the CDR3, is EPEVTQTPSHQVTQMGQEVILRCVPISNHLYFYWYRQILGQKVEFLVSFYNNEISEKSEIFDDQFSVERPDGSNFTLKIRSTKLEDSAMYFCASSDGTSGYTDTQYFGPGTRLTVL.

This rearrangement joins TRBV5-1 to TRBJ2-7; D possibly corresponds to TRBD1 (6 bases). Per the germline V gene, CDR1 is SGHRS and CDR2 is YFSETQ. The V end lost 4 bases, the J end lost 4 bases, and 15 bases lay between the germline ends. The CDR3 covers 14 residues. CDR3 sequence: CASSPRQGGYEQYF. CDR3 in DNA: TGCGCCAGCAGCCCAAGACAAGGGGGTTACGAGCAGTACTTC.

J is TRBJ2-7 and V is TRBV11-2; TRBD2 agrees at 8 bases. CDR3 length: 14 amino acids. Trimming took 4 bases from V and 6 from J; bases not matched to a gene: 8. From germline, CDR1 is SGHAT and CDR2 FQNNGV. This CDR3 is CASSSGGALIEQYF. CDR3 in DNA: TGTGCCAGCAGCTCCGGGGGGGCTCTTATCGAGCAGTACTTC.

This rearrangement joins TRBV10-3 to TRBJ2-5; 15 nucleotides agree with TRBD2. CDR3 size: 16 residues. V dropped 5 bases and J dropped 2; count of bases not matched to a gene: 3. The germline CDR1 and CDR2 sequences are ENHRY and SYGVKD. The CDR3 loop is CAISPGLAGGQETQYF. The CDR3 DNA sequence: TGTGCCATCAGTCCCGGACTAGCGGGGGGGCAAGAGACCCAGTACTTC.